The clone carrying this TCR beta chain was seen many times. The target antigen is unknown. This sample stems from a study of T cells after yellow fever vaccination. Study as a whole: It was SMART-Seq v4 Ultra Low Input that prepared the fractions with low cell numbers. Study conclusions and caveats: Highly abundant clonotypes carried over from the bulk population could end up in FACS-sorted repertoires as contaminants. Most primary-vaccination clones recurred post-booster (roughly 97% CD4, 88% CD8).

TCRdb called the 5' RACE reads again in MiXCR, with one record for every CDR3 protein. Seen here are hundreds of thousands of distinct CDR3 sequences, 5.2% observed once, and the top ten hold 2.5% to 4%. Germline V gives CDR1 SNHLY, CDR2 FYNNEI. This CDR3 has 14 amino acids. Trimming removed 2 bases at V and 2 bases at J, with 7 bases between. The chain has TRBV2 and TRBJ1-5; tentatively, D is TRBD1 (5 bases). The specimen was CD4+ T cells sorted from PBMCs, collected on the day of the yellow fever booster vaccination. The receptor was derived from a young man who received the YFV17D yellow fever vaccine. CDR3: CASSETTGNQPQHF. In DNA, the CDR3 is TGTGCCAGCAGTGAAACGACAGGCAATCAGCCCCAGCATTTT.